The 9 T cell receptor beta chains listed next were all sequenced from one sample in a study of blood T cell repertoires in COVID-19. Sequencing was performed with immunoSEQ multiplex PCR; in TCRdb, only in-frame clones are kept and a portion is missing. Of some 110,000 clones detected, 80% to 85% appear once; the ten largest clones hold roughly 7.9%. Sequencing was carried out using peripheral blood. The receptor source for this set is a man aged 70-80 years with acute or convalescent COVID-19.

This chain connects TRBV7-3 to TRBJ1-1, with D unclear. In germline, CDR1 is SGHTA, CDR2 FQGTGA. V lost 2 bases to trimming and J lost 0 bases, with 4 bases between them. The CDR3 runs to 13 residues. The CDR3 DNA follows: TGTGCCAGCAGCTTACAGATGAACACTGAAGCTTTCTTT. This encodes CASSLQMNTEAFF.

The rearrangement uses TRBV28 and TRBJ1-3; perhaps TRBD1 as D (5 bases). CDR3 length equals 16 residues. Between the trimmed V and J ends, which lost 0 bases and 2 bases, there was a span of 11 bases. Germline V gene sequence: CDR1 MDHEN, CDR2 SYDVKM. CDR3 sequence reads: CASSLWGGSAGNTIYF. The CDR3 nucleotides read TGTGCCAGCAGTTTATGGGGGGGGTCGGCTGGAAACACCATATATTTT.

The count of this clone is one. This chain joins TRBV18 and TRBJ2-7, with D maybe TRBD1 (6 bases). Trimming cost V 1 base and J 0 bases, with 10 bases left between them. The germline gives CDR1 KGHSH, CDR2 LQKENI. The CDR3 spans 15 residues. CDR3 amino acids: CASSPQEGVSYEQYF. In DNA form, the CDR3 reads TGTGCCAGCTCACCACAAGAGGGGGTCTCCTACGAGCAGTACTTC.

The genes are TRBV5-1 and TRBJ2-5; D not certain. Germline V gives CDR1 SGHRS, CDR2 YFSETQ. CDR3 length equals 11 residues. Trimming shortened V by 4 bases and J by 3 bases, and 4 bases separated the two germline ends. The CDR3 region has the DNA TGCGCCAGCAGCCAAAAAGAGACCCAGTACTTC. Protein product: CASSQKETQYF.

DNA for the CDR3: TGTGCCAGCAGTTCTTTATACACTGAAGCTTTCTTT. It codes for CASSSLYTEAFF. The V and J genes are TRBV6-5 and TRBJ1-1; no firm D call. With 4 bases removed from V and 3 bases from J, the gap between germline ends came to 6 bases. Germline CDR1 and CDR2: MNHEY and SVGAGI. The CDR3 length is 12 residues.

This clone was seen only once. The CDR3 bases are TGTGCCAGTAGTACGACAGCCCATAATTCACCCCTCCACTTT. It specifies CASSTTAHNSPLHF. V is TRBV19 and J is TRBJ1-6, with a possible D match to TRBD1 (5 bases). Between the trimmed V and J ends, which lost 4 bases and 5 bases, there was a span of 9 bases. Germline V gene data show CDR1 as LNHDA and CDR2 as SQIVND (reference sequence). The CDR3 spans 14 residues. The full variable domain, completed using reference TRBV19 and TRBJ1-6, is DGGITQSPKYLFRKEGQNVTLSCEQNLNHDAMYWYRQDPGQGLRLIYYSQIVNDFQKGDIAEGYSVSREKKESFPLTVTSAQKNPTAFYLCASSTTAHNSPLHFGNGTRLTVT.

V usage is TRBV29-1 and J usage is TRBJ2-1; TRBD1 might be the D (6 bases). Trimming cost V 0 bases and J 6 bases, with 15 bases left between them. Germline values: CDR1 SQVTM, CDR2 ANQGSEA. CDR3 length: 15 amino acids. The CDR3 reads CSVEDLGQAFNEQFF. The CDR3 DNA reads TGCAGCGTTGAAGATCTGGGACAAGCATTCAATGAGCAGTTCTTC.

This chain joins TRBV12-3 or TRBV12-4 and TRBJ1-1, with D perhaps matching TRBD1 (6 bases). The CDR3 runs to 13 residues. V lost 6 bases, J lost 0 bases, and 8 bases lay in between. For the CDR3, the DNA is TGTGCCAGCAGCCAGGGGATGAACACTGAAGCTTTCTTT. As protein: CASSQGMNTEAFF.

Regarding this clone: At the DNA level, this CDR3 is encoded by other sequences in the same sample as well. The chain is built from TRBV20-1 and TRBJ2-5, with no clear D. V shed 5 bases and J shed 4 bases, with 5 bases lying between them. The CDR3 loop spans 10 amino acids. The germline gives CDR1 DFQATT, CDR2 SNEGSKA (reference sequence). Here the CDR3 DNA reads TGCAGTGCTCCTCGAGAGACCCAGTACTTC. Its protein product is CSAPRETQYF.